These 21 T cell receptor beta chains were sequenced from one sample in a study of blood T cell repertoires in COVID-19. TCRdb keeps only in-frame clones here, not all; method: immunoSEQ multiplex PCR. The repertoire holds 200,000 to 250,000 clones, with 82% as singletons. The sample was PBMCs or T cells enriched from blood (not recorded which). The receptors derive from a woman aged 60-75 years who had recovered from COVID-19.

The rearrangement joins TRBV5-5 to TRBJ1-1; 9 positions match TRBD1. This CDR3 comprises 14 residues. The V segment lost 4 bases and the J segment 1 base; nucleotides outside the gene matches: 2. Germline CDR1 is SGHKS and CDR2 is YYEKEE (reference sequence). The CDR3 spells CASSRQGGNTEAFF. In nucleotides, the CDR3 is TGTGCCAGCAGCCGACAGGGGGGGAACACTGAAGCTTTCTTT.

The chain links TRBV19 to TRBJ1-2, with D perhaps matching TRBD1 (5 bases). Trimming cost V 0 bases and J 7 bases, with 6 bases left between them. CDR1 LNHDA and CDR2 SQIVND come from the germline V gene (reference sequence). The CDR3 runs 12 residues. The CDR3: CASSIEQGGYTF. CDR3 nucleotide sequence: TGTGCCAGTAGTATAGAGCAGGGTGGCTACACCTTC.

The CDR3 DNA sequence: TGTGCCAGCAGTTTCGTAGAGAACACTGAAGCTTTCTTT. It specifies CASSFVENTEAFF. V gene TRBV27 combines with J gene TRBJ1-1; D unclear. Germline V gives CDR1 MNHEY, CDR2 SMNVEV (reference sequence). CDR3 length: 13 residues. The V gene lost 3 bases and the J gene lost 1 base, with 6 bases spanning the gap.

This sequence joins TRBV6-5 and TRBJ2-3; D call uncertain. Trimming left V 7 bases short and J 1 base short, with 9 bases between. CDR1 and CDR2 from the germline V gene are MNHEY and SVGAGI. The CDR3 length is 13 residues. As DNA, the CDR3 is TGTGCCAGCATTGCGGCGGGCACAGATACGCAGTATTTT. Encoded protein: CASIAAGTDTQYF.

The CDR3 DNA reads as TGTGCCAGCAGCGCCGGGACAACGTATGGCTACACCTTC. As protein: CASSAGTTYGYTF. This chain joins TRBV2 and TRBJ1-2, with TRBD1 as a possible D gene (6 bases). The V end lost 6 bases, the J end lost 5 bases, and 13 bases lay between the germline ends. This CDR3 spans 13 amino acids. The germline V gene encodes CDR1 SNHLY and CDR2 FYNNEI.

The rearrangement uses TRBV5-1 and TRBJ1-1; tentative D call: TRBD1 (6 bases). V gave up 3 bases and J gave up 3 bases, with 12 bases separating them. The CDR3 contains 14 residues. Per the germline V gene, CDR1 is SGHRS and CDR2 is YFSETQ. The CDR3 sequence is CASSSGQGHTEAFF. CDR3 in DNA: TGCGCCAGCAGCTCTGGGCAGGGGCACACTGAAGCTTTCTTT.

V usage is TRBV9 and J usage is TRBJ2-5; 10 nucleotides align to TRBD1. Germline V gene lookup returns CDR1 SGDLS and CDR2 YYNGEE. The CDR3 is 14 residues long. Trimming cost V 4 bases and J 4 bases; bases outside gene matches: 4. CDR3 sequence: CASSPGTGAETQYF. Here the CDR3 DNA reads TGTGCCAGCAGCCCTGGGACAGGGGCAGAGACCCAGTACTTC. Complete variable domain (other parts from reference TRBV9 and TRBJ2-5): DSGVTQTPKHLITATGQRVTLRCSPRSGDLSVYWYQQSLDQGLQFLIQYYNGEERAKGNILERFSAQQFPDLHSELNLSSLELGDSALYFCASSPGTGAETQYFGPGTRLLVL.

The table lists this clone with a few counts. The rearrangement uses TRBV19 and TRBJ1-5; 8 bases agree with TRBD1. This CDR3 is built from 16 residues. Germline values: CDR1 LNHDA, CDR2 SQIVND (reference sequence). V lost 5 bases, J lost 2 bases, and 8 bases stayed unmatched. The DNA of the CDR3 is TGTGCCAGTAGTTCCGCCGGGACAGGACGCAATCAGCCCCAGCATTTT. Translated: CASSSAGTGRNQPQHF.

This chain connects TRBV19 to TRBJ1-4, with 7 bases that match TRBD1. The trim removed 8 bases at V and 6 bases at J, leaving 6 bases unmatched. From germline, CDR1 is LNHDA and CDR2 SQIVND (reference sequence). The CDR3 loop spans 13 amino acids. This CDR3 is CASAGQSDEKLFF. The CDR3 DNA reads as TGTGCCAGTGCGGGACAGAGTGATGAAAAACTGTTTTTT.

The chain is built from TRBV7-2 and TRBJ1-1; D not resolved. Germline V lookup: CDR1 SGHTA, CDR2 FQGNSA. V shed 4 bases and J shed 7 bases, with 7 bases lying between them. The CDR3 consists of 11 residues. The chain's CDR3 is CASSYSVEAFF. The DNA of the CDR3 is TGTGCCAGCAGCTACTCGGTTGAAGCTTTCTTT.

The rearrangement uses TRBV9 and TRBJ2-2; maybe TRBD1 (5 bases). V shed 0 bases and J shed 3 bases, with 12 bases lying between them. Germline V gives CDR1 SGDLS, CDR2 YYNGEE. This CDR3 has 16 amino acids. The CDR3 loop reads CASSVDWPGHTGELFF. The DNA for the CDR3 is TGTGCCAGCAGCGTAGATTGGCCAGGGCACACCGGGGAGCTGTTTTTT.

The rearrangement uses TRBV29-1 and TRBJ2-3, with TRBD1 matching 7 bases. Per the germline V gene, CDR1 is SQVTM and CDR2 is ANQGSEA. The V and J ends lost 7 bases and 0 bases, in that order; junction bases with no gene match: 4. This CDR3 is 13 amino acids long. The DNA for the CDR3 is TGCAGCGCCGACAGGGAGAGCACAGATACGCAGTATTTT. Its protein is CSADRESTDTQYF.

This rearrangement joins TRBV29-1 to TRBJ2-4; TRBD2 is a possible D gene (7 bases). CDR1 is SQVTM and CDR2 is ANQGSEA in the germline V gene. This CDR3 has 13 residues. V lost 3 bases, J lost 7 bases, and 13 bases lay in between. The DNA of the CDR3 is TGCAGCGTTGAGTGGGGGGGCCAGAACATTCAGTACTTC. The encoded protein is CSVEWGGQNIQYF.

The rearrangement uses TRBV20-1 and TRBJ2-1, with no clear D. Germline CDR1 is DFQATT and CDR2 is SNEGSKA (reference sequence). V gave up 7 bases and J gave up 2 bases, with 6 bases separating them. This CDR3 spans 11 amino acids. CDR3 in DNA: TGCAGTGTCGGTCCCTACAATGAGCAGTTCTTC. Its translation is CSVGPYNEQFF.

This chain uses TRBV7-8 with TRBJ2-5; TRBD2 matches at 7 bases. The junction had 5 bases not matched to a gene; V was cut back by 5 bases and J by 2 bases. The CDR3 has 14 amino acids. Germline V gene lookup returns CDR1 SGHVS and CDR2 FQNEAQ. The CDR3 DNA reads TGTGCCAGCAGCCCCAGGACTAGACAAGAGACCCAGTACTTC. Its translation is CASSPRTRQETQYF.

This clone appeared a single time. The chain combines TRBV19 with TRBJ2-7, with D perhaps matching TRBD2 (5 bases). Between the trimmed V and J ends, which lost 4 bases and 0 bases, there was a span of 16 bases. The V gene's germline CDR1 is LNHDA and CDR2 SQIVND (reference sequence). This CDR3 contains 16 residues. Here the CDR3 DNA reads TGTGCCAGTAGTAGGGCGGAACGGGGTTACTCCTACGAGCAGTACTTC. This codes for CASSRAERGYSYEQYF.

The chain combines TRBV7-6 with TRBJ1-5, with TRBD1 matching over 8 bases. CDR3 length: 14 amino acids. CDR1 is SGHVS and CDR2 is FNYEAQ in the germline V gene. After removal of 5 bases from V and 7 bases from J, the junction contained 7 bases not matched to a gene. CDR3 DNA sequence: TGTGCCAGCAGCCGTGACAGGGGAGAGCAGCCCCAGCATTTT. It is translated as CASSRDRGEQPQHF. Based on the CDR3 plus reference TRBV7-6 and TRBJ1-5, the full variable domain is GAGVSQSPRYKVTKRGQDVALRCDPISGHVSLYWYRQALGQGPEFLTYFNYEAQQDKSGLPNDRFSAERPEGSISTLTIQRTEQRDSAMYRCASSRDRGEQPQHFGDGTRLSIL.

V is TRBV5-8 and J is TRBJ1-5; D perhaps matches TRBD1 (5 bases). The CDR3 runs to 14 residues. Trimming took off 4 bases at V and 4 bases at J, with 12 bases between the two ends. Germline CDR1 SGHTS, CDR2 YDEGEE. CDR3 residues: CASSRDSPNQPQHF. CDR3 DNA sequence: TGTGCCAGCAGCCGGGACTCACCGAATCAGCCCCAGCATTTT.

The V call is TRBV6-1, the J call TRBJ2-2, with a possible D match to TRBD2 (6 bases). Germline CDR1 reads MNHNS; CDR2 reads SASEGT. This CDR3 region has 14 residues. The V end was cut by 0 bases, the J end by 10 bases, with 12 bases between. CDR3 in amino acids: CASSEAGPGEELFF. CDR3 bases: TGTGCCAGCAGTGAAGCGGGGCCGGGAGAGGAGCTGTTTTTT.

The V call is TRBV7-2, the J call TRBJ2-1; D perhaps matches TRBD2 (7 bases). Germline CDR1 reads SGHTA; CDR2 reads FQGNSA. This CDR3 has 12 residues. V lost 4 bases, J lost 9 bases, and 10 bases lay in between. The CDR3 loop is CASSSGGSEQFF. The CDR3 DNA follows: TGTGCCAGCAGCTCGGGGGGCAGTGAGCAGTTCTTC.

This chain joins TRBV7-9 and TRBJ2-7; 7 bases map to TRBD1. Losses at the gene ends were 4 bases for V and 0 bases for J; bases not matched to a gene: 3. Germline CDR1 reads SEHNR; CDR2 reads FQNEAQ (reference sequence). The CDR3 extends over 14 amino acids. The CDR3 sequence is CASSSRTGSYEQYF. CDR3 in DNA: TGTGCCAGCAGCTCGCGGACAGGCTCCTACGAGCAGTACTTC.